This TCR beta chain was obtained from a study of T-cell reconstitution after alpha-beta-depleted transplantation in children. With 3 bases clipped from V and 6 bases from J, the junction kept 8 bases outside the gene matches. Germline V lookup: CDR1 DFQATT, CDR2 SNEGSKA (reference sequence). This CDR3 comprises 14 residues. The sample holds many counts of this clonotype. Library preparation (for TCRbeta) was performed with unique molecular identifiers. One entry per CDR3 protein, called by TCRdb with MiXCR from the PCR reads. The sample includes about 360,000 distinct CDR3 sequences, less than 15% seen only once; the top ten take over 3.5%.

The specimen was PBMCs, collected from the stem cell graft. The TCR was taken from a human donor who donated a stem cell graft to a child with Fanconi anemia. The chain recombines TRBV20-1 with TRBJ2-1, with 7 bases matching TRBD2. The CDR3 here is CSASAGDKGNEQFF. DNA of the CDR3: TGCAGTGCTAGTGCGGGGGATAAAGGCAATGAGCAGTTCTTC.